Below, one T cell receptor (beta chain) is given with its context. The antigen is undetermined. The CDR3 extends over 18 amino acids. Germline lookup yields CDR1 MGHRA and CDR2 YSYEKL. Trimming removed 1 base from V and 1 base from J, with 19 bases in between. The sample comes from a study of OX40 agonist ivuxolimab in advanced cancers. General observations from the study: Some patients without response likewise showed low normalized clonal expansion.

The table came from immunoSEQ multiplex PCR; TCRdb's copy has only in-frame clones and leaves some out. Among over 55,000 clones listed, about 93% were seen once. The chain has TRBV4-1 and TRBJ1-1; TRBD1 is a possible D gene (6 bases). The source material was CD4+ or CD8+ T cells sorted from blood, sampled in a trial of the OX40 agonist ivuxolimab. The sequence derives from an adult with an advanced solid tumor such as melanoma, head and neck, liver or kidney cancer. CDR3 coding DNA: TGCGCCAGCAGCCAAGTCGTACAGGGTATTATGGGGAACACTGAAGCTTTCTTT. This encodes CASSQVVQGIMGNTEAFF.